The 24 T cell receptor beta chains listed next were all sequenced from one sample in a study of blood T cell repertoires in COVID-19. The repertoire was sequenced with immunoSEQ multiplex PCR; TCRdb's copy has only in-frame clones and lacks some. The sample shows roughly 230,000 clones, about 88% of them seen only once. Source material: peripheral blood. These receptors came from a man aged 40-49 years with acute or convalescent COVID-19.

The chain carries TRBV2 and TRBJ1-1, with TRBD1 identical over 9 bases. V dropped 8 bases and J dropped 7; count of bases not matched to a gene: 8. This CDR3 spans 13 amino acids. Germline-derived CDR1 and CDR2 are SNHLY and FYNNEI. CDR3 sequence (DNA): TGTGCCAGCGTAAGGGGACAGGGCGGTGAAGCTTTCTTT. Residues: CASVRGQGGEAFF.

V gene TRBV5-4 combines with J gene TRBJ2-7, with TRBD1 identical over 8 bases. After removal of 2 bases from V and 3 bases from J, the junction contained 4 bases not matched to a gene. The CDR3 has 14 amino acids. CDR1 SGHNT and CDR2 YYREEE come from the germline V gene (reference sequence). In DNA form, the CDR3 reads TGTGCCAGCAGCTTACCGGGACAGGTCTACGAGCAGTACTTC. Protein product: CASSLPGQVYEQYF.

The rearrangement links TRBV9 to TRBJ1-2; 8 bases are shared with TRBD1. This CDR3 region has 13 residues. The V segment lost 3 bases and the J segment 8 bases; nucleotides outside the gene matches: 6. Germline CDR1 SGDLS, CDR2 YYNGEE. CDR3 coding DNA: TGTGCCAGCAGCGCATCCAGGGGGCAAGGCTACACCTTC. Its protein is CASSASRGQGYTF.

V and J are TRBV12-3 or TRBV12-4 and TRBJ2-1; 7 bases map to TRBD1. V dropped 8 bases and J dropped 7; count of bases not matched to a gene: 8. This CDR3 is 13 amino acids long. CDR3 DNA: TGTGCCAGCGAAGAGACAGGGACGAATGAGCAGTTCTTC. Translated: CASEETGTNEQFF.

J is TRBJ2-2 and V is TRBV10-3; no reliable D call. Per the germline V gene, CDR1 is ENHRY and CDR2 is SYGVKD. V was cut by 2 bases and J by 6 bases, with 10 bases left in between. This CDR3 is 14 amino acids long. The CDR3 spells CAISEGRPAGELFF. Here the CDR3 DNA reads TGTGCCATCAGTGAGGGGCGCCCCGCCGGGGAGCTGTTTTTT.

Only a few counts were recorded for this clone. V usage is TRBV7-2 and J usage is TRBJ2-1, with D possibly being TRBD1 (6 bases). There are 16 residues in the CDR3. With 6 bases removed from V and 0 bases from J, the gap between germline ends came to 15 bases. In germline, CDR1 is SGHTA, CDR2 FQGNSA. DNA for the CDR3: TGTGCCAGCAGGTCGCTACAGGGTCGCTCCTACAATGAGCAGTTCTTC. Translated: CASRSLQGRSYNEQFF.

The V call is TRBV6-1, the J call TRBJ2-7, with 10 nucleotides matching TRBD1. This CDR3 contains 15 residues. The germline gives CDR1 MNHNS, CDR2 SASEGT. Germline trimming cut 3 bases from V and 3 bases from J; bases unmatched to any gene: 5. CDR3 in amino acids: CASSEEGQGYYEQYF. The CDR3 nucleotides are TGTGCCAGCAGTGAGGAGGGACAGGGGTACTACGAGCAGTACTTC.

The CDR3 region is CASSLRYRDEAFF. CDR3 sequence (DNA): TGTGCCAGCAGCCTGCGATACAGGGATGAAGCTTTCTTT. The V call is TRBV5-8, the J call TRBJ1-1; the D gene is possibly TRBD1 (6 bases). V was cut by 4 bases and J by 7 bases, with 14 bases left in between. The CDR3 is 13 amino acids. Germline CDR1 and CDR2: SGHTS and YDEGEE.

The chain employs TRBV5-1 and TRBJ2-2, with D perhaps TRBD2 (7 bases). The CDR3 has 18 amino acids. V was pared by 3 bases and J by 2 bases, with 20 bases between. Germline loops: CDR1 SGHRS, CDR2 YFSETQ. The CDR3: CASSSSVGGDPNTGELFF. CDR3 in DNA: TGCGCCAGCAGCTCCTCAGTAGGGGGGGACCCAAACACCGGGGAGCTGTTTTTT.

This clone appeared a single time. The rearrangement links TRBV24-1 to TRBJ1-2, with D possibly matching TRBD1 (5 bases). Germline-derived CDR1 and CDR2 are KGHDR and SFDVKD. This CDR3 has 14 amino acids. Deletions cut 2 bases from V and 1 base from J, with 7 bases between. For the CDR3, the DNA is TGTGCCACCAGTGATTCCAGGGTTAACTATGGCTACACCTTC. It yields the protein CATSDSRVNYGYTF.

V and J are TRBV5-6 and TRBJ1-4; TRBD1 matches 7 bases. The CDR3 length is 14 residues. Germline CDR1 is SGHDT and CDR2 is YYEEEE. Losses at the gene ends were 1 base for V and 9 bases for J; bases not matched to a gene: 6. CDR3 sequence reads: CASSLWVTGQKLFF. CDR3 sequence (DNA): TGTGCCAGCAGCTTGTGGGTGACAGGGCAAAAACTGTTTTTT.

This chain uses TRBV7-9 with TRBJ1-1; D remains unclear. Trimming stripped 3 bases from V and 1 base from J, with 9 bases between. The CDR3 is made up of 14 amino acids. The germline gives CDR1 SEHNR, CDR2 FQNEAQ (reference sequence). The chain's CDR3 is CASSLVEANTEAFF. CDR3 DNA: TGTGCCAGCAGCTTGGTGGAGGCGAACACTGAAGCTTTCTTT.

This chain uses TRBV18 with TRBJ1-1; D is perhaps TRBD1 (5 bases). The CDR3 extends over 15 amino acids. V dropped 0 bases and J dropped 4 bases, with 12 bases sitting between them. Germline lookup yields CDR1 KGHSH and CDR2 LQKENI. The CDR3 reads CASSPPSQGGTEAFF. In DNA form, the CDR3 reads TGTGCCAGCTCACCACCGAGCCAGGGAGGCACTGAAGCTTTCTTT.

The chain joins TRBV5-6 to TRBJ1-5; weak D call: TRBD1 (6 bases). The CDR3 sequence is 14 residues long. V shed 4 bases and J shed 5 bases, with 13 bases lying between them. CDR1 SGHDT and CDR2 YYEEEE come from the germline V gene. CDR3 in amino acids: CASSVGAGDQPQHF. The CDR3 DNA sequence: TGTGCCAGCAGCGTGGGGGCAGGGGATCAGCCCCAGCATTTT.

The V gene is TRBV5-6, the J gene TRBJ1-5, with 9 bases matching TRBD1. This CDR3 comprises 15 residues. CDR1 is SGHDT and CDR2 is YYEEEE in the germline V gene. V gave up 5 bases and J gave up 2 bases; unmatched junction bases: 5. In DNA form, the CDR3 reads TGTGCCAGCAGTTCCGACAGGGGGGGCAATCAGCCCCAGCATTTT. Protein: CASSSDRGGNQPQHF.

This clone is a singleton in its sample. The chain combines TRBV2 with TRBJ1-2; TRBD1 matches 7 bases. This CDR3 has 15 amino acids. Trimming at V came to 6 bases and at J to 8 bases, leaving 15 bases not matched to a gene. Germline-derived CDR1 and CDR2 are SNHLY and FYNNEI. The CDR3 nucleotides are TGTGCCAGCAGCTTAGACAGGGCGAGGAATTCGGGCTACACCTTC. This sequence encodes CASSLDRARNSGYTF.

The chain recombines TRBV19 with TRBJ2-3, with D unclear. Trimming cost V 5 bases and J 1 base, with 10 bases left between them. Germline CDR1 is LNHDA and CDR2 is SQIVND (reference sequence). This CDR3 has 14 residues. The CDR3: CASSLGGGTDTQYF. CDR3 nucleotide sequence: TGTGCCAGTAGTTTAGGCGGAGGCACAGATACGCAGTATTTT.

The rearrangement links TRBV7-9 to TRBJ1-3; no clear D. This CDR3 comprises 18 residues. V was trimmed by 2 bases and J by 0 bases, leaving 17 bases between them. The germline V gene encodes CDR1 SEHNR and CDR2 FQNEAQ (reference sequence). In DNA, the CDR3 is TGTGCCAGCAGCTTAAGCAGGTCCCCTTTTAGCTCTGGAAACACCATATATTTT. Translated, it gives CASSLSRSPFSSGNTIYF.

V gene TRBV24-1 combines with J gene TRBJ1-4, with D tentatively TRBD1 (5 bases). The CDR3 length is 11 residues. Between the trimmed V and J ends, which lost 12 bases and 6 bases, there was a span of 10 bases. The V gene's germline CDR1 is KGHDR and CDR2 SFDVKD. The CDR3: CAAGRDEKLFF. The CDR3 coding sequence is TGTGCCGCGGGGCGGGATGAAAAACTGTTTTTT.

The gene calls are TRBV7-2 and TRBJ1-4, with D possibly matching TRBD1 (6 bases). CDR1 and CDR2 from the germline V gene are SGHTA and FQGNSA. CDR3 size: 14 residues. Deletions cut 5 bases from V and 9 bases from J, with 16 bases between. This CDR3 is CASSPNRDHKKLFF. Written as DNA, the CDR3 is TGTGCCAGCAGCCCAAACAGGGACCATAAAAAACTGTTTTTT.

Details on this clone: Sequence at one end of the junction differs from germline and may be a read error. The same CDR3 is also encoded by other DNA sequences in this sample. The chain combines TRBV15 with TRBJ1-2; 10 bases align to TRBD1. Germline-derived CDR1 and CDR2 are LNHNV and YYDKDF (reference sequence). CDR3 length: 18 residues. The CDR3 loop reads CATSRDPGQGRSNYGYTF. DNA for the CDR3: TGCGCCACCAGCAGAGATCCGGGACAGGGGAGGAGTAACTATGGCTACACCTTC. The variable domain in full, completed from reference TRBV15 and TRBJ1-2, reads DAMVIQNPRYQVTQFGKPVTLSCSQTLNHNVMYWYQQKSSQAPKLLFHYYDKDFNNEADTPDNFQSRRPNTSFCFLDIRSPGLGDTAMYLCATSRDPGQGRSNYGYTFGSGTRLTVV.

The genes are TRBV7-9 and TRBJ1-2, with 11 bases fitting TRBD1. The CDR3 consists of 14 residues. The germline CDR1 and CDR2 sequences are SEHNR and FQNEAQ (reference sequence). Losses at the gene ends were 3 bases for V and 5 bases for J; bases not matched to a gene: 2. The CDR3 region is CASSFGTGGYGYTF. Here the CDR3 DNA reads TGTGCCAGCAGCTTCGGGACAGGGGGATATGGCTACACCTTC.

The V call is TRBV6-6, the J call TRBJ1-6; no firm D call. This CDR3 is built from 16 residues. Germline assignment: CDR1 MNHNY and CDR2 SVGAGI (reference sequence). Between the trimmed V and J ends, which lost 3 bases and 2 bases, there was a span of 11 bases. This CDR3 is CASSYEVAAYNSPLHF. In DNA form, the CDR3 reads TGTGCCAGCAGTTATGAGGTGGCAGCCTATAATTCACCCCTCCACTTT.

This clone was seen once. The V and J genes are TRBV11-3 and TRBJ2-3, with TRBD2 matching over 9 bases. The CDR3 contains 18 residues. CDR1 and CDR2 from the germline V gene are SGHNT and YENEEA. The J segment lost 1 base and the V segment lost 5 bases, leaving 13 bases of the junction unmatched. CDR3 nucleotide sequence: TGTGCCAGCAGCCCGAGACGCGGGGGGGCCGTAGGCACAGATACGCAGTATTTT. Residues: CASSPRRGGAVGTDTQYF.